This TCR beta chain was recovered during a study of blood T cell repertoires in COVID-19. Study as a whole: Samples representing acute and convalescent COVID-19 were sourced from the United States, Italy and Spain. Nucleic acid was either cDNA or gDNA, and it came from T cells, B-cell-depleted T cells, or PBMCs.

Relative to its sample, this clone is large. Per the authors' pipeline: Reference gene primer amplification gave nucleated cell count estimates. The assay was immunoSEQ multiplex PCR, and TCRdb's table has in-frame clones only and misses some. The V and J calls and clone size come from that table; D and trimming were worked out from the DNA. The table records about 120,000 clones, around 88% of them present only once. Per the germline V gene, CDR1 is MNHEY and CDR2 is SVGEGT. This CDR3 region has 16 residues. Trimming removed 0 bases at V and 1 base at J, with 12 bases between. Sequencing was carried out using peripheral blood. The TCR sequence derives from a human donor with acute or convalescent COVID-19. The donor label of this sample is uncertain. This chain joins TRBV6-2 or TRBV6-3 and TRBJ1-2, with D hard to call. The CDR3 region has the DNA TGTGCCAGCAGTTACTCTTCTGCAGGTGGTAACTATGGCTACACCTTC. Translating it yields CASSYSSAGGNYGYTF.